These 25 T cell receptor beta chains originate from one sample sequenced in a study of T-cell reconstitution after alpha-beta-depleted transplantation in children. Unique molecular identifiers were built into the TCRbeta library. TCRdb re-called the PCR reads with MiXCR, one entry per CDR3 protein. The sample holds more than 200,000 distinct CDR3 sequences, around 9.2% seen once. The source was PBMCs, mostly from graft donor cells, collected 360 days after TCRalphabeta/CD19-depleted stem cell transplant. The source is a male patient between 2 and 10 years old who had a stem cell transplant for acute myeloid leukemia, so the T cells may come from the graft donor.

This clonotype was observed a few times. This rearrangement joins TRBV28 to TRBJ2-5; 11 positions agree with TRBD2. The junction had 4 bases not matched to a gene; V was cut back by 2 bases and J by 5 bases. CDR3 length: 15 amino acids. Germline V gene sequence: CDR1 MDHEN, CDR2 SYDVKM. Written as DNA, the CDR3 is TGTGCCAGCAGTTTACGGCTAGCGGGGGGCGAGACCCAGTACTTC. This gives the protein CASSLRLAGGETQYF.

The V gene is TRBV5-1, the J gene TRBJ2-7; 7 bases are shared with TRBD1. Germline CDR1 reads SGHRS; CDR2 reads YFSETQ. There are 15 residues in the CDR3. Germline trimming cut 1 base from V and 3 bases from J; bases unmatched to any gene: 7. CDR3 in amino acids: CASSLIGTESYEQYF. CDR3 bases: TGCGCCAGCAGCTTGATAGGGACAGAGAGCTACGAGCAGTACTTC.

This clonotype was counted between two and nine times. V and J are TRBV27 and TRBJ2-7, with 9 bases identical to TRBD1. The CDR3 length is 15 residues. Germline V lookup: CDR1 MNHEY, CDR2 SMNVEV (reference sequence). V lost 4 bases, J lost 4 bases, and 8 bases stayed unmatched. CDR3 sequence: CASSSRGTGSYEQYF. DNA of the CDR3: TGTGCCAGCAGTTCCCGAGGGACAGGGTCTTACGAGCAGTACTTC.

The V gene is TRBV6-1, the J gene TRBJ1-2, with 7 bases identical to TRBD1. The CDR3 is 14 amino acids. Germline loops: CDR1 MNHNS, CDR2 SASEGT. V lost 7 bases, J lost 5 bases, and 10 bases stayed unmatched. The CDR3 here is CASTADRVLYGYTF. Written as DNA, the CDR3 is TGTGCCAGCACCGCCGACAGGGTTCTATATGGCTACACCTTC.

The chain combines TRBV5-1 with TRBJ1-4; 9 positions match TRBD1. The CDR3 extends over 16 amino acids. Germline CDR1 SGHRS, CDR2 YFSETQ. The V and J ends lost 2 bases and 8 bases, in that order; junction bases with no gene match: 10. The CDR3 DNA follows: TGCGCCAGCAGCTTATGGGGACAGGGAGAGGGCGAAAAACTGTTTTTT. This sequence encodes CASSLWGQGEGEKLFF.

At least ten counts were recorded for this clonotype. The CDR3 sequence is CAISLAVDTQYF. The CDR3 nucleotides are TGTGCCATCAGTCTGGCGGTAGATACGCAGTATTTT. The chain is built from TRBV10-3 and TRBJ2-3; D unresolved. This CDR3 region has 12 residues. With 5 bases removed from V and 5 bases from J, the gap between germline ends came to 8 bases. The germline V gene encodes CDR1 ENHRY and CDR2 SYGVKD.

This clonotype occurred many times. The J gene is TRBJ2-5, the V gene TRBV15; D not certain. The CDR3 has 15 residues. The germline gives CDR1 LNHNV, CDR2 YYDKDF (reference sequence). The germline V and J ends were trimmed by 1 base and 4 bases, with 13 bases remaining between them. The CDR3 here is CATSRVASRTETQYF. In nucleotides, the CDR3 is TGTGCCACCAGCAGAGTGGCCAGTCGCACAGAGACCCAGTACTTC.

This clonotype was detected a few times. V usage is TRBV2 and J usage is TRBJ1-4; D gene unclear. Germline V gene lookup returns CDR1 SNHLY and CDR2 FYNNEI. This CDR3 is built from 14 residues. V lost 3 bases and J lost 9, with 14 bases in between. CDR3 loop: CASSDYREGQKLFF. CDR3 nucleotides: TGTGCCAGCAGTGATTATAGGGAAGGTCAAAAACTGTTTTTT.

The chain carries TRBV5-1 and TRBJ1-2; D may be TRBD1 (5 bases). Germline lookup yields CDR1 SGHRS and CDR2 YFSETQ. The CDR3 has 12 amino acids. V dropped 4 bases and J dropped 8 bases, with 12 bases sitting between them. CDR3 protein: CASSPGRGGYTF. CDR3 DNA: TGCGCCAGCAGCCCGGGTCGGGGGGGCTACACCTTC. Using reference TRBV5-1 and TRBJ1-2 for the parts outside the CDR3, the full variable domain is KAGVTQTPRYLIKTRGQQVTLSCSPISGHRSVSWYQQTPGQGLQFLFEYFSETQRNKGNFPGRFSGRQFSNSRSEMNVSTLELGDSALYLCASSPGRGGYTFGSGTRLTVV.

CDR3 nucleotides: TGTGCCAGCAGTTCCGGAGACCCCAATCAGCCCCAGCATTTT. This encodes CASSSGDPNQPQHF. The chain employs TRBV12-3 or TRBV12-4 and TRBJ1-5, with D unclear. The CDR3 is 14 residues long. Trimming removed 4 bases from V and 3 bases from J, with 10 bases in between.

The chain is built from TRBV11-2 and TRBJ2-3; 9 positions agree with TRBD2. V lost 3 bases to trimming and J lost 2 bases; unmatched junction nucleotides: 3. In germline, CDR1 is SGHAT, CDR2 FQNNGV. CDR3 length equals 15 residues. This CDR3 is CASSFLAGITDTQYF. CDR3 coding DNA: TGTGCCAGCAGCTTTCTAGCGGGAATCACAGATACGCAGTATTTT.

The genes are TRBV20-1 and TRBJ2-4, with 8 bases lining up with TRBD1. CDR3 length: 13 residues. The ends lost 6 bases at V and 7 bases at J; junction bases unmatched: 8. The germline V gene encodes CDR1 DFQATT and CDR2 SNEGSKA (reference sequence). The CDR3 spells CSAFRTGSNIQYF. DNA for the CDR3: TGCAGTGCATTCCGGACAGGGTCGAACATTCAGTACTTC.

CDR3 DNA: TGTGCCAGCAGTTCCCGGTCCCCGACGAGTACCTATGGCTACACCTTC. It yields the protein CASSSRSPTSTYGYTF. This chain joins TRBV6-5 and TRBJ1-2; D call uncertain. Germline loops: CDR1 MNHEY, CDR2 SVGAGI. V gave up 4 bases and J gave up 4 bases, with 19 bases separating them. The CDR3 sequence is 16 residues long.

Many counts were recorded for this clonotype. The rearrangement joins TRBV2 to TRBJ2-2; D may be TRBD2 (6 bases). Per the germline V gene, CDR1 is SNHLY and CDR2 is FYNNEI. The CDR3 covers 12 residues. Trimming removed 10 bases from V and 6 bases from J, with 12 bases in between. CDR3 in DNA: TGTGCCACCGCAGGCGGGGCCGGGGAGCTGTTTTTT. This translates into CATAGGAGELFF.

This clonotype was recorded at least ten times. The CDR3: CASSLTGEPGDTQYF. CDR3 bases: TGTGCCAGCAGCTTAACTGGGGAACCGGGAGATACGCAGTATTTT. This chain joins TRBV7-3 and TRBJ2-3; no clear D gene. Germline V gives CDR1 SGHTA, CDR2 FQGTGA. CDR3 length equals 15 residues. Trimming pared 0 bases from V and 5 bases from J, leaving 12 bases between.

This clonotype showed up many times. The chain combines TRBV5-1 with TRBJ2-1; 10 nucleotides line up with TRBD1. The CDR3 is 19 amino acids. V gave up 4 bases and J gave up 0 bases; unmatched junction bases: 13. Germline V gives CDR1 SGHRS, CDR2 YFSETQ. CDR3 in DNA: TGCGCCAGCAGCCTATCCTCCGGGACAGGGGCTGGCTCCTACAATGAGCAGTTCTTC. It codes for CASSLSSGTGAGSYNEQFF.

This clonotype was counted ten times or more. The rearrangement joins TRBV10-3 to TRBJ2-7, with 8 nucleotides matching TRBD2. CDR3 length equals 14 residues. Germline assignment: CDR1 ENHRY and CDR2 SYGVKD. Trimming removed 5 bases from V and 4 bases from J; junction bases left unmatched: 7. The CDR3 DNA follows: TGTGCCATCAGTCGGGGGGGAGATACATACGAGCAGTACGTC. Encoded protein: CAISRGGDTYEQYV.

This clonotype was recorded a few times. The chain has TRBV5-1 and TRBJ2-1; 13 bases are a match to TRBD2. Germline V lookup: CDR1 SGHRS, CDR2 YFSETQ. This CDR3 region has 17 residues. The V gene end was trimmed by 2 bases and the J gene end by 2 bases; junction bases not matched to a gene: 4. CDR3 loop: CASSFDTSGGAYNEQFF. The DNA for the CDR3 is TGCGCCAGCAGCTTCGATACTAGCGGGGGGGCCTACAATGAGCAGTTCTTC.

This clonotype turned up a few times. J is TRBJ1-4 and V is TRBV5-1; D is possibly TRBD1 (6 bases). CDR3 length equals 17 residues. Germline loops: CDR1 SGHRS, CDR2 YFSETQ. Trimming left V 1 base short and J 7 bases short, with 20 bases between. The CDR3 region has the DNA TGCGCCAGCAGCTTGTCGATCCTAACAGGGTTCGGTGAAAAACTGTTTTTT. Residues: CASSLSILTGFGEKLFF.

This clonotype appeared many times. This rearrangement joins TRBV12-3 or TRBV12-4 to TRBJ1-1; 7 bases line up with TRBD1. V was clipped by 6 bases and J by 1 base; unmatched bases: 5. The CDR3 is 14 residues long. The CDR3 sequence: CASREGQWNTEAFF. In nucleotides, the CDR3 is TGTGCCAGCAGGGAGGGACAGTGGAACACTGAAGCTTTCTTT.

This clonotype was detected many times. The rearrangement joins TRBV3-1 to TRBJ2-1; D is unclear. CDR1 and CDR2 (germline): LGHDT, YNNKEL (reference sequence). V lost 3 bases to trimming and J lost 10 bases, with 7 bases between them. CDR3 length: 11 residues. The CDR3 DNA sequence: TGTGCCAGCAGCCAGTTGCGGGAGCAGTTCTTC. This codes for CASSQLREQFF.

This clonotype has more than one count but fewer than ten. The V call is TRBV7-9, the J call TRBJ2-1, with TRBD2 matching over 8 bases. Unmatched junction bases numbered 14, after V lost 5 bases and J lost 8 bases. The CDR3 has 16 amino acids. Germline loops: CDR1 SEHNR, CDR2 FQNEAQ (reference sequence). The CDR3 DNA sequence: TGTGCCAGCAGCCCCCGAGCGGGAGTCGGATGGTATGAGCAGTTCTTC. Translating gives CASSPRAGVGWYEQFF.

This clonotype showed up just a few times. The J gene is TRBJ2-2, the V gene TRBV7-6; no clear D. V lost 1 base, J lost 7 bases, and 7 bases lay in between. Per the germline V gene, CDR1 is SGHVS and CDR2 is FNYEAQ. This CDR3 is 13 amino acids long. The CDR3 nucleotides are TGTGCCAGCAGCTTAGGGGTTGACGGGGAGCTGTTTTTT. It translates to CASSLGVDGELFF.

In this sample, this clonotype turned up many times. The rearrangement joins TRBV10-3 to TRBJ2-2; TRBD2 is a possible D gene (6 bases). Trimming removed 7 bases from V and 7 bases from J, with 10 bases in between. The CDR3 consists of 12 residues. Germline V lookup: CDR1 ENHRY, CDR2 SYGVKD. CDR3: CAINGEDGELFF. The CDR3 DNA is TGTGCCATCAACGGGGAGGACGGGGAGCTGTTTTTT.

The genes are TRBV27 and TRBJ2-4; D not certain. Germline CDR1 reads MNHEY; CDR2 reads SMNVEV (reference sequence). With 2 bases removed from V and 9 bases from J, the gap between germline ends came to 11 bases. This CDR3 region has 13 residues. CDR3 amino acids: CASSLVRNTIQYF. The CDR3 DNA reads as TGTGCCAGCAGTTTAGTTAGGAATACCATTCAGTACTTC.